This TCR beta chain was profiled in a study of shared clonotypes between healthy human individuals. This CDR3 comprises 13 residues. Germline CDR1 reads MNHEY; CDR2 reads SVGAGI. The germline V and J ends were trimmed by 2 bases and 1 base, with 5 bases remaining between them. Produced via immunoSEQ multiplex PCR; TCRdb's table is partial and in-frame only. The sample contains 1 million to 1.2 million clones, approximately 80% of which appear only once. Into CD45RA+ naive and CD45RA-negative memory subsets, the CD4+ cells were split. On this clone: The sample holds other DNA sequences that translate to the same CDR3.

The receptor was derived from a man younger than 30 in good health. Some clones in this sample may be carry-over from other donors' samples. The J gene is TRBJ2-5, the V gene TRBV6-5; tentative D call: TRBD1 (5 bases). Sample: memory CD4+ T cells from PBMCs. Subset indicated: CD45RA-negative fraction. CDR3 bases: TGTGCCAGCAGTTACAGGGGCCAAGAGACCCAGTACTTC. Encoded protein: CASSYRGQETQYF.